These 7 T cell receptor beta chains share one sample of origin, sequenced in a study of neoadjuvant nivolumab and ipilimumab in lung cancer. The data were produced by immunoSEQ multiplex PCR, yet TCRdb's version contains in-frame clones alone and is incomplete. This sample has 6,500 to 8,000 clones, with less than 85% found just once. Source: tumor tissue, taken after neoadjuvant nivolumab, alone or with ipilimumab, at or shortly before surgery. Receptors were obtained from an adult with non-small cell lung cancer.

The gene calls are TRBV27 and TRBJ1-2, with D perhaps matching TRBD1 (6 bases). V was pared by 4 bases and J by 5 bases, with 11 bases between. The CDR3 runs to 13 residues. The germline V gene encodes CDR1 MNHEY and CDR2 SMNVEV (reference sequence). In DNA form, the CDR3 reads TGTGCCAGCAGTTCTAGGGGGGAGTATGGCTACACCTTC. Its translation: CASSSRGEYGYTF.

The chain is built from TRBV5-5 and TRBJ2-7; possible D gene TRBD1, 6 bases. The CDR3 has 14 amino acids. Germline CDR1 is SGHKS and CDR2 is YYEKEE (reference sequence). Deletions cut 3 bases from V and 5 bases from J, with 15 bases between. The CDR3 DNA sequence: TGTGCCAGCAGCTCCCCGGGACACGTAAACGAGCAGTACTTC. This encodes CASSSPGHVNEQYF.

V usage is TRBV7-2 and J usage is TRBJ2-7; D not certain. V was cut by 1 base and J by 0 bases, with 10 bases left in between. Per the germline V gene, CDR1 is SGHTA and CDR2 is FQGNSA. The CDR3 is 15 amino acids. The CDR3 loop is CASSLEWGISYEQYF. The DNA for the CDR3 is TGTGCCAGCAGCTTAGAATGGGGAATCTCCTACGAGCAGTACTTC. Looking up the rest from reference TRBV7-2 and TRBJ2-7 gives the full variable domain: GAGVSQSPSNKVTEKGKDVELRCDPISGHTALYWYRQSLGQGLEFLIYFQGNSAPDKSGLPSDRFSAERTGGSVSTLTIQRTQQEDSAVYLCASSLEWGISYEQYFGPGTRLTVT.

The chain joins TRBV5-1 to TRBJ2-3; 10 nucleotides agree with TRBD1. V was clipped by 1 base and J by 6 bases; unmatched bases: 11. Per germline, CDR1 SGHRS and CDR2 YFSETQ. This CDR3 contains 17 residues. CDR3 sequence (DNA): TGCGCCAGCAGCTTGTTCCCTGGGACAGGGGCATGGGATACGCAGTATTTT. This encodes CASSLFPGTGAWDTQYF. Based on the CDR3 plus reference TRBV5-1 and TRBJ2-3, the full variable domain is KAGVTQTPRYLIKTRGQQVTLSCSPISGHRSVSWYQQTPGQGLQFLFEYFSETQRNKGNFPGRFSGRQFSNSRSEMNVSTLELGDSALYLCASSLFPGTGAWDTQYFGPGTRLTVL.

The chain joins TRBV6-1 to TRBJ1-4, with D perhaps matching TRBD1 (6 bases). The germline V gene has CDR1 MNHNS and CDR2 SASEGT. Trimming stripped 4 bases from V and 5 bases from J, with 17 bases between. The CDR3 is made up of 16 amino acids. The DNA of the CDR3 is TGTGCCAGCAGTGGTTACCGACAGGTTTCCAATGAAAAACTGTTTTTT. This encodes CASSGYRQVSNEKLFF.

By sample share, this clone is large (0.1 to 1%). The chain is built from TRBV10-3 and TRBJ2-1; D could derive from TRBD1 or TRBD2 (6 bases each). This CDR3 comprises 14 residues. Trimming shortened V by 6 bases and J by 1 base, and 10 bases separated the two germline ends. Per germline, CDR1 ENHRY and CDR2 SYGVKD. The CDR3 sequence: CAIRRGASYNEQFF. CDR3 sequence (DNA): TGTGCCATCAGGAGGGGGGCTTCCTACAATGAGCAGTTCTTC.

The genes are TRBV29-1 and TRBJ1-4, with 8 nucleotides matching TRBD1. The CDR3 has 12 amino acids. CDR1 SQVTM and CDR2 ANQGSEA come from the germline V gene. J gave up 8 bases and V 4 bases, and 3 bases lay outside the gene matches. The CDR3 region is CSVGTGSEKLFF. The DNA for the CDR3 is TGCAGCGTTGGGACAGGGAGCGAAAAACTGTTTTTT.